These T cell receptor beta chains were read from a single sample in a study of graft-versus-host responses after intestinal transplantation. The data were produced by immunoSEQ multiplex PCR, yet TCRdb's version contains in-frame clones alone and is incomplete. Of some 86,000 clones in the sample, just over 90% were seen once. Antigen specificity for these receptors is unknown. The material was unstimulated CD8+ T cells sorted from spleen or lymph node cells, obtained before intestinal transplant. These TCRs come from a human donor who received an intestinal transplant. CDR3s include the opening cysteine and the closing phenylalanine or tryptophan. Fields, in order: J gene, clone size, D gene, V gene, CDR3 protein, CDR3 DNA. D genes are given only for firm matches. Expanded clones are given a class, and other clones once, few, many or no size at all.

j_call: TRBJ2-5; clone_size: -; d_call: TRBD1; v_call: TRBV29-1; cdr3_aa: CSVAGQGGETQYF; cdr3_nt: TGCAGCGTTGCGGGACAGGGTGGTGAGACCCAGTACTTC
j_call: TRBJ2-1; clone_size: -; d_call: -; v_call: TRBV7-4; cdr3_aa: CASSLGATNEQFF; cdr3_nt: TGTGCCAGCAGCTTAGGGGCTACGAATGAGCAGTTCTTC
j_call: TRBJ2-1; clone_size: -; d_call: -; v_call: TRBV2; cdr3_aa: CANLEPSYNEQFF; cdr3_nt: TGTGCCAACTTGGAACCTTCCTACAATGAGCAGTTCTTC
j_call: TRBJ2-1; clone_size: -; d_call: TRBD1; v_call: TRBV6-6; cdr3_aa: CASSYSLRDRYNEQFF; cdr3_nt: TGTGCCAGCAGTTACTCCTTAAGGGACAGGTACAATGAGCAGTTCTTC
j_call: TRBJ2-1; clone_size: -; d_call: -; v_call: TRBV7-3; cdr3_aa: CASSLMGGRAANEQFF; cdr3_nt: TGTGCCAGCAGCTTAATGGGCGGTAGGGCTGCCAATGAGCAGTTCTTC
j_call: TRBJ1-5; clone_size: -; d_call: -; v_call: TRBV6-5; cdr3_aa: CASSAVGETEPQHF; cdr3_nt: TGTGCCAGCAGCGCAGTGGGGGAAACCGAGCCCCAGCATTTT
j_call: TRBJ2-2; clone_size: -; d_call: -; v_call: TRBV5-1; cdr3_aa: CASSLYPGELFF; cdr3_nt: TGCGCCAGCAGCTTGTACCCCGGGGAGCTGTTTTTT
j_call: TRBJ2-7; clone_size: -; d_call: -; v_call: TRBV7-3; cdr3_aa: CASSLCHLGPGKNYEQYF; cdr3_nt: TGTGCCAGCAGCTTATGTCATCTAGGTCCGGGCAAGAACTACGAGCAGTACTTC
j_call: TRBJ2-1; clone_size: -; d_call: TRBD2; v_call: TRBV11-2; cdr3_aa: CASSYPSGGPNEQFF; cdr3_nt: TGTGCCAGCAGCTATCCTAGCGGGGGACCCAATGAGCAGTTCTTC
j_call: TRBJ2-3; clone_size: -; d_call: -; v_call: TRBV10-2; cdr3_aa: CASSRPRTGLAKGTDTQYF; cdr3_nt: TGCGCCAGCAGTAGACCCCGGACTGGGCTAGCTAAGGGCACAGATACGCAGTATTTT
j_call: TRBJ1-1; clone_size: -; d_call: -; v_call: TRBV7-6; cdr3_aa: CASSLGVGGTEAFF; cdr3_nt: TGTGCCAGCAGCTTAGGTGTTGGCGGGACTGAAGCTTTCTTT
j_call: TRBJ1-4; clone_size: -; d_call: -; v_call: TRBV4-2; cdr3_aa: CASKTENEKLFF; cdr3_nt: TGTGCCAGCAAGACCGAGAATGAAAAACTGTTTTTT
j_call: TRBJ2-3; clone_size: -; d_call: -; v_call: TRBV7-9; cdr3_aa: CASSSWIRADTQYF; cdr3_nt: TGTGCCAGCAGCTCGTGGATCAGAGCAGATACGCAGTATTTT
j_call: TRBJ1-2; clone_size: -; d_call: -; v_call: TRBV6-1; cdr3_aa: CASSPPTAGYTF; cdr3_nt: TGTGCCAGCAGTCCGCCTACGGCAGGCTACACCTTC
j_call: TRBJ2-7; clone_size: -; d_call: -; v_call: TRBV19; cdr3_aa: CASSIGASFNYEQYF; cdr3_nt: TGTGCCAGTAGTATAGGTGCCAGCTTTAACTACGAGCAGTACTTC
j_call: TRBJ2-7; clone_size: -; d_call: -; v_call: TRBV2; cdr3_aa: CASSRIVVEFLYEQYF; cdr3_nt: TGTGCCAGCAGCCGAATTGTCGTCGAGTTCCTTTACGAGCAGTACTTC
j_call: TRBJ2-7; clone_size: -; d_call: -; v_call: TRBV6-5; cdr3_aa: CASRSDSTYEQYF; cdr3_nt: TGTGCCAGCAGGTCGGACAGCACCTACGAGCAGTACTTC
j_call: TRBJ1-2; clone_size: -; d_call: -; v_call: TRBV5-4; cdr3_aa: CASTGGYGYTF; cdr3_nt: TGTGCCAGCACGGGGGGGTATGGCTACACCTTC
j_call: TRBJ2-3; clone_size: once; d_call: TRBD1; v_call: TRBV5-1; cdr3_aa: CASNTYRGLADTQYF; cdr3_nt: TGCGCCAGCAATACATACAGGGGGCTCGCAGATACGCAGTATTTT
j_call: TRBJ1-1; clone_size: -; d_call: TRBD1; v_call: TRBV28; cdr3_aa: CASSLTGTAIEAFF; cdr3_nt: TGTGCCAGCAGCCTAACCGGGACAGCAATTGAAGCTTTCTTT
j_call: TRBJ1-6; clone_size: -; d_call: -; v_call: TRBV6-6; cdr3_aa: CASTAVSGQYNSPLHF; cdr3_nt: TGTGCCAGCACCGCTGTCTCCGGACAGTATAATTCACCCCTCCACTTT
j_call: TRBJ2-1; clone_size: -; d_call: -; v_call: TRBV6-5; cdr3_aa: CASSYSEDNNEQFF; cdr3_nt: TGTGCCAGCAGTTATAGTGAAGATAACAATGAGCAGTTCTTC
j_call: TRBJ2-7; clone_size: -; d_call: -; v_call: TRBV4-3; cdr3_aa: CASSQEALWSEQYF; cdr3_nt: TGCGCCAGCAGCCAAGAGGCTCTGTGGTCCGAGCAGTACTTC
j_call: TRBJ2-5; clone_size: -; d_call: -; v_call: TRBV13; cdr3_aa: CASSDGLRTETQYF; cdr3_nt: TGTGCCAGCAGCGACGGTCTCCGGACGGAGACCCAGTACTTC
j_call: TRBJ2-7; clone_size: -; d_call: -; v_call: TRBV11-3; cdr3_aa: CASSPEVVRLAGEQYF; cdr3_nt: TGTGCCAGCAGCCCAGAGGTCGTGCGTCTAGCCGGCGAGCAGTACTTC
j_call: TRBJ2-7; clone_size: -; d_call: TRBD2; v_call: TRBV28; cdr3_aa: CASSPPGASGRAITYEQYF; cdr3_nt: TGTGCCAGCAGTCCCCCCGGGGCTAGCGGGAGGGCCATCACCTACGAGCAGTACTTC
j_call: TRBJ2-7; clone_size: -; d_call: TRBD1; v_call: TRBV19; cdr3_aa: CASSINRDRDYEQYF; cdr3_nt: TGTGCCAGTAGTATCAACCGGGACAGGGACTACGAGCAGTACTTC
j_call: TRBJ1-5; clone_size: -; d_call: -; v_call: TRBV7-9; cdr3_aa: CASSLGSGSNQPQHF; cdr3_nt: TGTGCCAGCAGCTTAGGTTCAGGGAGCAATCAGCCCCAGCATTTT
j_call: TRBJ2-7; clone_size: -; d_call: TRBD1; v_call: TRBV10-2; cdr3_aa: CASGTGQSAYEQYF; cdr3_nt: TGCGCCAGCGGTACGGGACAGTCGGCCTACGAGCAGTACTTC
j_call: TRBJ2-7; clone_size: few; d_call: -; v_call: TRBV5-1; cdr3_aa: CASSLGSSYEQYF; cdr3_nt: TGCGCCAGCAGCTTGGGCAGCTCCTACGAGCAGTACTTC
j_call: TRBJ2-2; clone_size: -; d_call: -; v_call: TRBV27; cdr3_aa: CASSFSTLVSRNTGELFF; cdr3_nt: TGTGCCAGCAGTTTCTCCACCTTGGTAAGTAGGAACACCGGGGAGCTGTTTTTT
j_call: TRBJ1-1; clone_size: -; d_call: TRBD1; v_call: TRBV5-1; cdr3_aa: CASQGAANRNMNTEAFF; cdr3_nt: TGCGCCAGTCAGGGGGCGGCCAACCGAAACATGAACACTGAAGCTTTCTTT
j_call: TRBJ2-3; clone_size: -; d_call: TRBD2; v_call: TRBV6-1; cdr3_aa: CASSAILAGGTDTQYF; cdr3_nt: TGTGCCAGCAGTGCTATACTAGCGGGGGGTACAGATACGCAGTATTTT
j_call: TRBJ1-5; clone_size: -; d_call: -; v_call: TRBV27; cdr3_aa: CASSLTRYSNQPQHF; cdr3_nt: TGTGCCAGCAGTTTAACCCGGTATAGCAATCAGCCCCAGCATTTT
j_call: TRBJ1-4; clone_size: -; d_call: -; v_call: TRBV7-9; cdr3_aa: CASSGGAAREKLFF; cdr3_nt: TGTGCCAGCAGCGGGGGCGCAGCCAGAGAAAAACTGTTTTTT
j_call: TRBJ2-7; clone_size: -; d_call: -; v_call: TRBV28; cdr3_aa: CASSFDSYEQYF; cdr3_nt: TGTGCCAGCAGTTTTGACAGCTACGAGCAGTACTTC
j_call: TRBJ2-7; clone_size: -; d_call: TRBD2; v_call: TRBV13; cdr3_aa: CASSLGLSGGRYEQYF; cdr3_nt: TGTGCCAGCAGCTTAGGCCTGTCGGGGGGGCGATACGAGCAGTACTTC
j_call: TRBJ2-7; clone_size: -; d_call: -; v_call: TRBV4-1; cdr3_aa: CASSQEVDYEQYF; cdr3_nt: TGCGCCAGCAGCCAAGAGGTCGACTACGAGCAGTACTTC
j_call: TRBJ2-5; clone_size: -; d_call: -; v_call: TRBV10-1; cdr3_aa: CASSESTPGEDETQYF; cdr3_nt: TGCGCCAGCAGTGAGTCGACTCCGGGGGAGGACGAGACCCAGTACTTC
j_call: TRBJ2-4; clone_size: -; d_call: -; v_call: TRBV4-1; cdr3_aa: CASSQVGGNIQYF; cdr3_nt: TGCGCCAGCAGCCAAGTTGGTGGGAACATTCAGTACTTC
j_call: TRBJ1-6; clone_size: -; d_call: -; v_call: TRBV7-6; cdr3_aa: CASRTPPSPLHF; cdr3_nt: TGTGCCAGCAGAACCCCGCCCTCACCCCTCCACTTT
j_call: TRBJ2-5; clone_size: -; d_call: -; v_call: TRBV12-2; cdr3_aa: CASRSGLPETQYF; cdr3_nt: TGTGCAAGTCGCTCGGGACTCCCGGAGACCCAGTACTTC